The rows below give T cell receptor beta chains drawn from one sample of a study of blood T cells in healthy people across ages. TCRdb re-analysed the 5' RACE reads in MiXCR, keeping a single row per CDR3 protein. Of about 1.1 million distinct CDR3 sequences in the sample, 30% to 40% were seen once. Sequenced: blood. The receptors stem from a man aged 18 to 30 in good health. Each CDR3 is given with its conserved first and last residue. D genes are given only for firm matches. Not every row has a clone size; where given, it reads once, few, many or a size class.

j_call v_call cdr3_length clone_size d_call cdr3_aa cdr3_nt
TRBJ1-5 TRBV27 13 few - CASKLDGNQPQHF TGTGCCAGCAAACTAGACGGGAATCAGCCCCAGCATTTT
TRBJ1-2 TRBV28 12 - - CASLPRGAGYTF TGTGCCAGCCTCCCTAGGGGGGCTGGGTACACCTTC
TRBJ2-7 TRBV6-2/TRBV6-3 15 - - CASSYRTGFHYEQYF TGTGCCAGCAGTTACCGGACGGGGTTCCATTACGAGCAGTACTTC
TRBJ1-1 TRBV18 16 few - CASSPQVGGHFTEAFF TGTGCCAGCTCACCACAGGTAGGGGGGCACTTCACTGAAGCTTTCTTT
TRBJ2-3 TRBV9 17 - - CASSVAVGVGNTDTQYF TGTGCCAGCAGCGTAGCTGTAGGGGTCGGGAACACAGATACGCAGTATTTT
TRBJ2-5 TRBV3-1 15 - - CASSQDPATKETQYF TGTGCCAGCAGCCAAGATCCGGCCACAAAAGAGACCCAGTACTTC
TRBJ1-5 TRBV28 18 - TRBD1 CASSPGQGASYSNQPQHF TGTGCCAGCAGCCCGGGACAGGGAGCCTCTTATAGCAATCAGCCCCAGCATTTT
TRBJ1-2 TRBV27 14 - TRBD1 CASSPSGQGCGYTF TGTGCCAGCAGCCCCTCGGGACAGGGGTGTGGCTACACCTTC
TRBJ1-1 TRBV6-2/TRBV6-3 10 - TRBD1 CASGQGKAFF TGTGCCAGCGGACAGGGTAAAGCTTTCTTT
TRBJ2-5 TRBV20-1 12 - - CSARLQGGEQYF TGCAGTGCTAGATTACAGGGCGGTGAGCAGTACTTC
TRBJ2-7 TRBV6-2/TRBV6-3 16 - - CASGPMDGAWDYEQYF TGTGCCAGCGGTCCCATGGACGGCGCTTGGGACTACGAGCAGTACTTC
TRBJ1-1 TRBV13 17 - TRBD1 CASSWDRGNGRGTEAFF TGTGCCAGCAGCTGGGACAGGGGGAATGGTCGGGGCACTGAAGCTTTCTTT
TRBJ1-2 TRBV20-1 14 - TRBD1 CSARTTGGSYGYTF TGCAGTGCTAGGACGACAGGGGGCAGCTATGGCTACACCTTC
TRBJ1-5 TRBV9 14 - - CASGRSDNNQPQHF TGTGCCAGCGGGAGGAGCGATAACAATCAGCCCCAGCATTTT
TRBJ2-5 TRBV5-1 17 - - CASSLGGLFSSYNEQYF TGCGCCAGCAGCTTGGGGGGACTTTTCTCCTCCTACAATGAGCAGTACTTC
TRBJ2-3 TRBV7-2 12 many - CASSVTSDTQYF TGTGCCAGCAGCGTTACTAGCGATACGCAGTATTTT
TRBJ2-2 TRBV4-3 18 - TRBD1 CASSQDTSGTGTTGELFF TGCGCCAGCAGCCAAGACACATCCGGGACAGGGACCACCGGGGAGCTGTTTTTT
TRBJ1-1 TRBV29-1 12 few TRBD1 CGCNRGNTEAFF TGCGGCTGTAACAGGGGAAACACTGAAGCTTTCTTT
TRBJ2-7 TRBV5-1 17 few TRBD2 CASSLGTSGDLPYEQYF TGCGCCAGCAGCTTGGGGACTAGCGGGGACCTTCCCTACGAGCAGTACTTC
TRBJ2-5 TRBV4-2 15 - - CASSQSGRRGETQYF TGTGCCAGCAGCCAATCGGGACGGAGAGGAGAGACCCAGTACTTC
TRBJ2-7 TRBV10-3 20 - TRBD2 CAIRGEWRTSGESSYNEQYF TGTGCCATCAGGGGAGAATGGCGGACTAGCGGGGAAAGCTCCTACAATGAGCAGTACTTC
TRBJ2-7 TRBV6-2/TRBV6-3 14 many - CASSYRQGGYEQYF TGTGCCAGCAGTTACAGACAGGGAGGCTACGAGCAGTACTTC
TRBJ1-1 TRBV6-5 14 few TRBD1 CASSYSGTGAEAFF TGTGCCAGCAGTTACTCGGGGACAGGGGCTGAAGCTTTCTTT
TRBJ2-1 TRBV24-1 15 - TRBD1 CATSDLRQGVNEQLF TGTGCCACCAGTGATTTACGACAGGGAGTTAATGAGCAGCTCTTC
TRBJ2-1 TRBV4-2 17 - TRBD2 CASSQDGAGGRKREQFF TGTGCCAGCAGCCAAGACGGAGCGGGGGGGAGGAAGAGAGAGCAGTTCTTC
TRBJ1-5 TRBV20-1 17 - - CSAREGGNSPGNQPQHF TGCAGTGCTAGAGAGGGGGGGAACAGTCCGGGCAATCAGCCCCAGCATTTT
TRBJ1-2 TRBV6-2/TRBV6-3 13 few - CASSYGQEYGYTF TGTGCCAGCAGTTACGGCCAGGAGTATGGCTACACCTTC
TRBJ2-3 TRBV7-9 15 - - CASSLVSGIRDTQYF TGTGCCAGCAGCTTAGTTTCTGGGATTAGGGATACGCAGTATTTT
TRBJ2-3 TRBV27 19 few - CASSLAGPPNPYSTDTQYF TGTGCCAGCAGTTTAGCGGGACCACCTAATCCGTATAGCACAGATACGCAGTATTTT
TRBJ2-7 TRBV10-3 13 many - CAISDPRAHEQYF TGTGCCATCAGTGACCCCAGGGCCCACGAGCAGTACTTC
TRBJ1-5 TRBV6-1 16 - - CASSEAAMRGNQPQHF TGTGCCAGCAGTGAAGCGGCCATGAGGGGCAATCAGCCCCAGCATTTT
TRBJ2-7 TRBV12-3/TRBV12-4 13 many TRBD1 CASSRDRDNEQYF TGTGCCAGCAGCAGGGACAGGGACAATGAGCAGTACTTC
TRBJ1-4 TRBV7-2 15 - - CASSFKGGGNEKLFF TGTGCCAGCAGCTTCAAAGGGGGGGGAAATGAAAAACTGTTTTTT
TRBJ1-6 TRBV28 14 - - CASSFLGDPSPLHF TGTGCCAGCAGTTTCCTTGGAGATCCTTCACCCCTCCACTTT
TRBJ2-1 TRBV6-5 14 - TRBD2 CASSLTSGGPQAFF TGTGCCAGCAGCCTAACTAGCGGGGGGCCCCAAGCGTTCTTC
TRBJ1-4 TRBV25-1 16 once TRBD1 CASSDTKGQGKVKLFF TGTGCCAGCAGTGACACTAAGGGACAGGGAAAGGTAAAACTGTTTTTT
TRBJ2-5 TRBV7-2 14 - TRBD2 CASSFGLAGRQQYF TGTGCCAGCAGCTTCGGACTAGCGGGTCGGCAGCAGTACTTC
TRBJ2-2 TRBV29-1 14 - TRBD1 CSAIQGAGTGELFF TGCAGCGCCATTCAGGGGGCGGGAACCGGGGAGCTGTTTTTT
TRBJ2-2 TRBV20-1 17 - TRBD2 CSAGGLAGATNTGELFF TGCAGTGCAGGGGGACTAGCGGGGGCCACTAACACCGGGGAGCTGTTTTTT
TRBJ1-6 TRBV7-2 17 - TRBD1 CASSPGQGAFYNSPLHF TGTGCCAGCAGCCCAGGACAGGGGGCTTTCTATAATTCACCCCTCCACTTT
TRBJ1-5 TRBV12-3/TRBV12-4 14 few - CASTKQGLGQPQHF TGTGCCAGCACCAAACAGGGTCTAGGGCAGCCCCAGCATTTT
TRBJ1-4 TRBV6-1 13 few - CASSEVNNEKLFF TGTGCCAGCAGTGAGGTGAATAATGAAAAACTGTTTTTT
TRBJ2-3 TRBV4-3 17 few - CASSQDSAWGSTDTQYF TGCGCCAGCAGCCAAGATTCCGCGTGGGGGTCCACAGATACGCAGTATTTT
TRBJ1-2 TRBV7-2 16 - - CASSLSFGERGWGYTF TGTGCCAGCAGCTTATCTTTTGGGGAAAGGGGATGGGGCTACACCTTC
TRBJ2-5 TRBV4-3 16 - TRBD2 CASSHLAREGQETQYF TGCGCCAGCAGCCACCTTGCGCGGGAGGGCCAAGAGACCCAGTACTTC
TRBJ2-7 TRBV10-3 12 few TRBD1 CATRTGTYEQYF TGTGCCACTAGGACAGGGACCTACGAGCAGTACTTC